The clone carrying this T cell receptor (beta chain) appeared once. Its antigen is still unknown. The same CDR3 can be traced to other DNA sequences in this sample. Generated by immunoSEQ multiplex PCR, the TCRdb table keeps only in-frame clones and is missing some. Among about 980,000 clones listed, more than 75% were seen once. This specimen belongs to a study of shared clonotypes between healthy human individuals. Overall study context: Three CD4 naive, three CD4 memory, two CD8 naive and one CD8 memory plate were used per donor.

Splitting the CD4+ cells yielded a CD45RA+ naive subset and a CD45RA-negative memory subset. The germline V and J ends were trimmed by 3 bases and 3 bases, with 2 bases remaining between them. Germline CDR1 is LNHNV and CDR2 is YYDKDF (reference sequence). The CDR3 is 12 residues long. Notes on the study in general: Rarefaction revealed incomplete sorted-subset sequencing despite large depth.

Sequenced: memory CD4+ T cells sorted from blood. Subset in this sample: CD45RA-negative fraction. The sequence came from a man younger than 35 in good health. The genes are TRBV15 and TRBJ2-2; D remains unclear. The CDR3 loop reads CATSRYTGELFF. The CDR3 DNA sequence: TGTGCCACCAGCAGGTACACCGGGGAGCTGTTTTTT.